Presented here are 30 T cell receptor beta chains from one specimen sequenced in a study of cytomegalovirus exposure and HLA in healthy donors. The PCR ran on 60 Vbeta and 13 Jbeta primers. Clones were read by immunoSEQ multiplex PCR, and TCRdb kept only the in-frame ones, dropping some. This table holds 200,000 or so clones, about 85% found once. The specimen sequenced was PBMCs. These receptors were obtained from a male donor in good health and CMV-seropositive.

The chain links TRBV5-1 to TRBJ2-3; 9 positions agree with TRBD1. Trimming at V came to 1 base and at J to 0 bases, leaving 6 bases not matched to a gene. From germline, CDR1 is SGHRS and CDR2 YFSETQ. CDR3 length: 17 residues. The CDR3 loop reads CASSLRGQGTSTDTQYF. CDR3 sequence (DNA): TGCGCCAGCAGCTTGAGGGGACAGGGAACTAGCACAGATACGCAGTATTTT. The complete variable domain, with remaining parts taken from reference TRBV5-1 and TRBJ2-3, reads KAGVTQTPRYLIKTRGQQVTLSCSPISGHRSVSWYQQTPGQGLQFLFEYFSETQRNKGNFPGRFSGRQFSNSRSEMNVSTLELGDSALYLCASSLRGQGTSTDTQYFGPGTRLTVL.

This clone was recorded once. The V gene is TRBV7-3, the J gene TRBJ2-3; 9 nucleotides align to TRBD2. CDR3 length: 15 amino acids. Germline-derived CDR1 and CDR2 are SGHTA and FQGTGA. Unmatched junction bases numbered 1, after V lost 3 bases and J lost 0 bases. CDR3 protein: CASSFGLASTDTQYF. The DNA of the CDR3 is TGTGCCAGCAGCTTCGGACTAGCGAGCACAGATACGCAGTATTTT.

This clone was recorded once. The chain employs TRBV6-1 and TRBJ2-3; tentatively, D is TRBD1 (5 bases). This CDR3 contains 15 residues. V lost 11 bases and J lost 4, with 22 bases in between. Germline CDR1 MNHNS, CDR2 SASEGT. The CDR3 reads CAGVLGAAPSDTQYF. CDR3 DNA: TGTGCCGGCGTGTTAGGGGCCGCCCCATCAGATACGCAGTATTTT.

This sequence joins TRBV28 and TRBJ1-1; no reliable D call. V lost 2 bases to trimming and J lost 2 bases, with 15 bases between them. Looked up from germline, CDR1 is MDHEN and CDR2 is SYDVKM. This CDR3 spans 16 amino acids. CDR3 bases: TGTGCCAGCAGTTTAAGCGGGCAGGTTCTAAACACTGAAGCTTTCTTT. Protein product: CASSLSGQVLNTEAFF.

V and J are TRBV7-6 and TRBJ1-6; 7 bases agree with TRBD1. Germline CDR1 reads SGHVS; CDR2 reads FNYEAQ. This CDR3 spans 16 amino acids. V gave up 4 bases and J gave up 10 bases; unmatched junction bases: 13. The CDR3 region has the DNA TGTGCCAGCAGCTCCAGACAGGGAGGAGGGTACTCACCCCTCCACTTT. This encodes CASSSRQGGGYSPLHF. Full variable domain (remainder filled in from reference TRBV7-6 and TRBJ1-6): GAGVSQSPRYKVTKRGQDVALRCDPISGHVSLYWYRQALGQGPEFLTYFNYEAQQDKSGLPNDRFSAERPEGSISTLTIQRTEQRDSAMYRCASSSRQGGGYSPLHFGNGTRLTVT.

This sequence joins TRBV13 and TRBJ2-5; tentative D call: TRBD1 (6 bases). V was trimmed by 1 base and J by 5 bases, leaving 32 bases between them. CDR1 and CDR2 (germline): PRHDT, FYEKMQ (reference sequence). The CDR3 has 21 amino acids. CDR3 in DNA: TGTGCCAGCAGCTTAGTAGGCCTTAACAGGGACGGTCCCCTTGTGAAGGAGACCCAGTACTTC. Translation: CASSLVGLNRDGPLVKETQYF.

This rearrangement joins TRBV11-2 to TRBJ1-1, with 10 nucleotides matching TRBD1. The germline V gene has CDR1 SGHAT and CDR2 FQNNGV. With 5 bases clipped from V and 4 bases from J, the junction kept 16 bases outside the gene matches. The CDR3 sequence is 18 residues long. This CDR3 reads CASSPQDRGFVGSTEAFF. The CDR3 DNA follows: TGTGCCAGCAGCCCCCAGGACAGGGGGTTCGTAGGTAGCACTGAAGCTTTCTTT.

This chain links TRBV7-2 with TRBJ2-3; TRBD2 aligns across 7 bases. V was pared by 2 bases and J by 1 base, with 6 bases of the junction left unmatched. This CDR3 has 16 residues. CDR1 is SGHTA, CDR2 FQGNSA, per germline. CDR3 nucleotide sequence: TGTGCCAGCAGCTTATCCGGGACTATAGGCACAGATACGCAGTATTTT. Residues: CASSLSGTIGTDTQYF. Using reference TRBV7-2 and TRBJ2-3 for the parts outside the CDR3, the full variable domain is GAGVSQSPSNKVTEKGKDVELRCDPISGHTALYWYRQSLGQGLEFLIYFQGNSAPDKSGLPSDRFSAERTGGSVSTLTIQRTQQEDSAVYLCASSLSGTIGTDTQYFGPGTRLTVL.

As regards this clone: This CDR3 is also generated by other DNA sequences in the sample. V is TRBV5-1 and J is TRBJ2-7, with TRBD1 matching over 7 bases. V lost 4 bases and J lost 2; bases outside the gene matches: 3. Germline V gene data show CDR1 as SGHRS and CDR2 as YFSETQ. This CDR3 comprises 13 residues. CDR3 bases: TGCGCCAGCAGCCCGGGACAGACCTACGAGCAGTACTTC. Translating it yields CASSPGQTYEQYF.

The chain couples TRBV19 to TRBJ1-2; the match to TRBD1 covers 10 bases. V dropped 8 bases and J dropped 4; count of bases not matched to a gene: 10. The CDR3 is 15 amino acids. From germline, CDR1 is LNHDA and CDR2 SQIVND (reference sequence). CDR3: CASLLTTGGFYGYTF. In DNA form, the CDR3 reads TGTGCCAGTCTCCTAACGACAGGGGGCTTCTATGGCTACACCTTC.

A single count supports this clone. The chain has TRBV28 and TRBJ2-7, with D hard to call. Germline V gene sequence: CDR1 MDHEN, CDR2 SYDVKM. V lost 4 bases and J lost 3, with 7 bases in between. The CDR3 extends over 12 amino acids. The CDR3 coding sequence is TGTGCCAGCAGTTCGAGTTTCTACGAGCAGTACTTC. Residues: CASSSSFYEQYF.

The rearrangement links TRBV6-1 to TRBJ1-3; D unclear. The CDR3 runs 16 residues. Trimming pared 0 bases from V and 0 bases from J, leaving 9 bases between. From germline, CDR1 is MNHNS and CDR2 SASEGT. The CDR3 is CASSEAPSSSGNTIYF. The DNA for the CDR3 is TGTGCCAGCAGTGAAGCACCATCCAGCTCTGGAAACACCATATATTTT.

The chain links TRBV29-1 to TRBJ2-1; D might be TRBD2 (6 bases). The CDR3 length is 14 residues. Deletions cut 2 bases from V and 6 bases from J, with 14 bases between. Germline V CDR1 and CDR2: SQVTM, ANQGSEA. CDR3 nucleotides: TGCAGCGTTGAAAACCCCCTCGGGGGCAATGAGCAGTTCTTC. Its translation is CSVENPLGGNEQFF.

The CDR3 DNA reads as TGTGCCAGCAGTGAATGGCAGGGCCCCTACGAGCAGTACTTC. It yields the protein CASSEWQGPYEQYF. This sequence joins TRBV6-1 and TRBJ2-5, with D perhaps TRBD1 (5 bases). The DNA end favors TRBJ2-7, so the J call may be wrong. CDR1 is MNHNS, CDR2 SASEGT, per germline. The CDR3 runs 14 residues.

A word on this clone: Mismatch with germline at one junction end may stem from a read error. V and J are TRBV7-7 and TRBJ2-7; possible D gene TRBD1, 5 bases. The J call may be in error: the DNA end matches TRBJ2-5 better. CDR1 SSHAT and CDR2 FNYEAQ come from the germline V gene (reference sequence). The CDR3 has 13 amino acids. The CDR3 is CASSFNRQETQYF. DNA of the CDR3: TGTGCTAGCAGCTTTAACAGGCAAGAGACCCAGTACTTC.

This clone was observed a single time. The V gene is TRBV9, the J gene TRBJ2-1; 9 bases align to TRBD1. The CDR3 runs to 15 residues. V gave up 3 bases and J gave up 3 bases; unmatched junction bases: 4. Germline loops: CDR1 SGDLS, CDR2 YYNGEE. The CDR3 DNA reads as TGTGCCAGCAGCGGGGGACAGGGAATCTACAATGAGCAGTTCTTC. Protein sequence: CASSGGQGIYNEQFF.

This clone has only one observation. The rearrangement joins TRBV6-5 to TRBJ2-5; tentative D call: TRBD2 (5 bases). Trimming shortened V by 8 bases and J by 5 bases, and 12 bases separated the two germline ends. The CDR3 sequence is 12 residues long. Germline V gene sequence: CDR1 MNHEY, CDR2 SVGAGI. This CDR3 reads CASAPRAETQYF. DNA of the CDR3: TGTGCCAGCGCGCCGAGGGCGGAGACCCAGTACTTC.

The genes are TRBV19 and TRBJ1-2; the match to TRBD1 covers 8 bases. Germline V lookup: CDR1 LNHDA, CDR2 SQIVND (reference sequence). This CDR3 has 12 residues. V shed 7 bases and J 4 bases; nucleotides not matched to a gene: 2. This CDR3 reads CASTGTGYGYTF. CDR3 in DNA: TGTGCCAGTACCGGGACAGGCTATGGCTACACCTTC.

The V gene is TRBV27, the J gene TRBJ1-4; possibly TRBD1 for D (5 bases). Germline loops: CDR1 MNHEY, CDR2 SMNVEV (reference sequence). The CDR3 loop spans 15 amino acids. The germline V and J ends were trimmed by 5 bases and 4 bases, with 14 bases remaining between them. For the CDR3, the DNA is TGTGCCAGCAGTCCGTCAGGGCTTATTAATGAAAAACTGTTTTTT. This encodes CASSPSGLINEKLFF.

The CDR3 DNA reads as TGTGCCAGCAGCCCCGGGACAGCAGAGGGCTACACCTTC. Translating gives CASSPGTAEGYTF. The V and J genes are TRBV11-2 and TRBJ1-2; 7 bases agree with TRBD1. V shed 5 bases, J shed 8 bases, and the junction held 8 bases outside the gene matches. The CDR3 consists of 13 residues. Germline V lookup: CDR1 SGHAT, CDR2 FQNNGV.

The V gene is TRBV6-1, the J gene TRBJ1-3; D gene uncertain. This CDR3 contains 16 residues. Trimming shortened V by 6 bases and J by 2 bases, and 17 bases separated the two germline ends. Germline V CDR1 and CDR2: MNHNS, SASEGT. Written as DNA, the CDR3 is TGTGCCAGCAGGGAACCCGGTTTCGGGACTGGAAACACCATATATTTT. Its protein product is CASREPGFGTGNTIYF.

The chain uses TRBV10-3 and TRBJ2-2; 12 bases line up with TRBD1. Germline V gene data show CDR1 as ENHRY and CDR2 as SYGVKD. The V gene end was trimmed by 4 bases and the J gene end by 4 bases; junction bases not matched to a gene: 7. The CDR3 loop spans 17 amino acids. The CDR3 loop reads CAISGLPGQGATGELFF. CDR3 DNA sequence: TGTGCCATCAGTGGCCTACCGGGACAGGGGGCCACCGGGGAGCTGTTTTTT.

The genes are TRBV4-1 and TRBJ2-1; maybe TRBD2 (7 bases). CDR1 and CDR2 from the germline V gene are MGHRA and YSYEKL. The CDR3 contains 15 residues. Trimming left V 0 bases short and J 5 bases short, with 11 bases between. The CDR3 sequence is CASSQEGGRNNEQFF. The CDR3 nucleotides read TGCGCCAGCAGCCAAGAGGGGGGGCGAAACAATGAGCAGTTCTTC.

This chain connects TRBV7-8 to TRBJ2-3; TRBD2 might be the D (6 bases). The CDR3 runs 14 residues. CDR1 SGHVS and CDR2 FQNEAQ come from the germline V gene. V lost 5 bases, J lost 1 base, and 10 bases lay in between. The CDR3 reads CASSPPGGTDTQYF. CDR3 DNA: TGTGCCAGCAGCCCTCCGGGGGGCACAGATACGCAGTATTTT.

V usage is TRBV7-2 and J usage is TRBJ1-2; D gene ambiguous. Germline V gives CDR1 SGHTA, CDR2 FQGNSA. V shed 4 bases and J shed 4 bases, with 19 bases lying between them. The CDR3 contains 16 residues. In nucleotides, the CDR3 is TGTGCCAGCAGCTCCAGATGGAGGGCGGAAGGCTATGGCTACACCTTC. It yields the protein CASSSRWRAEGYGYTF.

V usage is TRBV10-3 and J usage is TRBJ2-7; 8 bases are shared with TRBD1. This CDR3 comprises 16 residues. Germline CDR1 is ENHRY and CDR2 is SYGVKD. Unmatched junction bases numbered 7, after V lost 2 bases and J lost 1 base. The CDR3 sequence is CAISETATGGSYEQYF. The CDR3 coding sequence is TGTGCCATCAGTGAGACGGCAACAGGGGGATCCTACGAGCAGTACTTC.

The V gene is TRBV18, the J gene TRBJ2-7; D may be TRBD1 (6 bases). V gave up 0 bases and J gave up 0 bases, with 9 bases separating them. Germline assignment: CDR1 KGHSH and CDR2 LQKENI. CDR3 length: 15 amino acids. This CDR3 is CASSPPTGLSYEQYF. The CDR3 DNA sequence: TGTGCCAGCTCACCACCGACAGGCCTCTCCTACGAGCAGTACTTC.

This clone came up a few times. The gene calls are TRBV9 and TRBJ2-5; TRBD2 matches at 8 bases. V was pared by 4 bases and J by 2 bases, with 10 bases of the junction left unmatched. CDR3 size: 16 residues. Germline V gene sequence: CDR1 SGDLS, CDR2 YYNGEE. The CDR3 sequence: CASSPASGRGQETQYF. The CDR3 bases are TGTGCCAGCAGCCCCGCCAGCGGGAGAGGGCAAGAGACCCAGTACTTC.

The V call is TRBV27, the J call TRBJ1-1, with TRBD1 matching 7 bases. This CDR3 comprises 12 residues. The junction had 8 bases not matched to a gene; V was cut back by 5 bases and J by 11 bases. Per the germline V gene, CDR1 is MNHEY and CDR2 is SMNVEV (reference sequence). The CDR3 sequence is CASSPGTEGAFF. The CDR3 DNA reads as TGTGCCAGCAGTCCCGGGACAGAAGGGGCTTTCTTT.

V usage is TRBV19 and J usage is TRBJ1-2, with D maybe TRBD1 (6 bases). The germline gives CDR1 LNHDA, CDR2 SQIVND (reference sequence). Trimming took 6 bases from V and 6 from J, leaving 8 bases between them. CDR3 length: 11 amino acids. The CDR3 here is CASRQGNGYTF. For the CDR3, the DNA is TGTGCCAGTAGACAGGGCAATGGCTACACCTTC.